The text below deals with one T cell receptor beta chain. Its antigen is still unknown. No clone much larger than this one lies a single base away; base qualities are absent. CDR1 and CDR2, looked up from the germline V gene, are MRHNA and SNTAGT. There are 13 amino acids in the CDR3, from cysteine to phenylalanine inclusive. Only the CDR3 DNA stays, 39 bases, in frame from base 1. V loses 5 bases, J loses 8 bases, and the germline ends lie 13 bases apart. Donors formed part of the validation cohort, which comprised about 120 subjects and was distinct from the first cohort of under 850 subjects. The library was built by means of the immunoSEQ multiplex PCR assay. Regarding the original processing steps: A statistical classification framework was built to diagnose cytomegalovirus status from the catalog of TCR beta chain sequences. The clones in this table, taken by TCRdb from immuneACCESS, are in-frame only. Not every clone is retained; where verified, under half of the shortfall comes from an unresolved V gene, and the cause of the rest is unknown. The DNA gave D and trimming, while V, J and clone size come from that table. The sample yields 150,000 to 170,000 clones; about 86% were counted once. The ten most abundant clones make up roughly 1.9% of the sample.

This sample is drawn from a study of cytomegalovirus exposure and HLA in healthy donors (dated by TCRdb to 2017 to 2019). The study in broad terms: The 700 or so repertoires of the first cohort and the roughly 110 validation repertoires were produced on the same platform, according to a later analysis. The aim of the study was to test whether cataloging public T cell receptors could identify signatures of past pathogen exposure. A separate validation cohort of roughly 130 different subjects was used in addition to the 666-subject first cohort. High-throughput TCR immunosequencing, statistical association of individual TCRs with disease status, and machine learning were combined to predict cytomegalovirus infection status.

Study-wide conclusions, independent of this receptor: According to the authors, the approach could potentially be generalized to other disease states and immunological phenotypes. In a later analysis, TCRs clustered in the first cohort were found to also tend to co-occur in the 120 or so validation repertoires, with about 93% of cluster scores above 0. Cytomegalovirus status was reported to be diagnosed by the classifier with high specificity and sensitivity in both the original and validation cohorts. Three of the identified cytomegalovirus-associated TCR beta chains were confirmed in vitro to be specific for cytomegalovirus antigens. All 120 or so repertoires were used to score co-occurrence in the validation cohort in a later analysis, because that analysis had no HLA typing for the cohort. A total of about 150 TCR beta chains were listed by the study as associated with cytomegalovirus. Most TCR sequences were observed very rarely across donors, whereas some public TCRs were present in many individuals.

Material: PBMCs. The chain is encoded by TRBV6-4 joined to TRBJ1-5; the D gene is not confidently resolved. This sequence originates from a human donor in good health. The CDR3 loop reads CASSPGNGEPQHF. Read as DNA, the sequence is TGTGCCAGCAGTCCGGGCAACGGGGAGCCCCAGCATTTT.